The present T cell receptor beta chain was sequenced within a study of OX40 agonist ivuxolimab in advanced cancers. Note on this clone: Its antigen is still unknown.

V lost 0 bases and J lost 6, with 20 bases in between. This CDR3 spans 17 amino acids. CDR1 and CDR2 (germline): SGHRS, YFSETQ. Study-wide findings and caveats: Doses of 0.1 to 3.0 mg/kg were accompanied by clonal expansion of CD4+ and CD8+ blood T cells by week 6.

TCRdb's table, derived via immunoSEQ multiplex PCR, lists solely in-frame clones and lacks some. The data show some 41,000 clones, 75% to 90% seen once. Source: CD4+ or CD8+ T cells sorted from blood, taken in a trial of the OX40 agonist ivuxolimab. The TCR originated in an adult with an advanced solid tumor such as melanoma, head and neck, liver or kidney cancer. V and J are TRBV5-1 and TRBJ2-3; perhaps TRBD1 as D (7 bases). The CDR3 spells CASSLERQGGIEDTQYF. CDR3 sequence (DNA): TGCGCCAGCAGCTTGGAGCGGCAGGGGGGAATAGAGGATACGCAGTATTTT. The variable domain in full, completed from reference TRBV5-1 and TRBJ2-3, reads KAGVTQTPRYLIKTRGQQVTLSCSPISGHRSVSWYQQTPGQGLQFLFEYFSETQRNKGNFPGRFSGRQFSNSRSEMNVSTLELGDSALYLCASSLERQGGIEDTQYFGPGTRLTVL.